Below are 27 T cell receptor beta chains sequenced from a single sample in a study of CD8 T cells in Susac syndrome. It was with random hexamers that roughly 0.5 to 1 ug RNA was reverse transcribed. TCRdb reprocessed the immunoSEQ multiplex PCR reads via MiXCR and lists one record per CDR3 protein. Among around 140,000 distinct CDR3 sequences listed, around 93% were seen once. The specimen sequenced was CD4+ T cells from PBMCs. The origin of the receptors is a human donor with Susac syndrome.

V is TRBV12-3 or TRBV12-4 and J is TRBJ1-2; perhaps TRBD1 as D (6 bases). V lost 2 bases, J lost 2 bases, and 15 bases lay in between. The CDR3 is made up of 16 amino acids. The CDR3 loop is CASSLIPGQGNYGYTF. CDR3 DNA sequence: TGTGCCAGCAGTTTAATCCCCGGTCAGGGGAACTATGGCTACACCTTC.

A single count supports this clonotype. This rearrangement joins TRBV5-1 to TRBJ2-1; 9 bases fit TRBD2. CDR3 length: 16 residues. Per the germline V gene, CDR1 is SGHRS and CDR2 is YFSETQ. J lost 0 bases, V lost 2 bases, and 3 bases had no gene match. CDR3 DNA sequence: TGCGCCAGCAGCTTAGCTAGCGGGGCCTCCTACAATGAGCAGTTCTTC. It is translated as CASSLASGASYNEQFF.

The J gene is TRBJ1-5, the V gene TRBV20-1; D might be TRBD1 (5 bases). Germline assignment: CDR1 DFQATT and CDR2 SNEGSKA (reference sequence). The ends were cut back, 2 bases at V and 6 bases at J, with 17 bases in the middle. CDR3 length equals 15 residues. CDR3 protein: CSARPRGAPGQPQHF. DNA of the CDR3: TGCAGTGCTAGACCCCGGGGCGCCCCCGGTCAGCCCCAGCATTTT.

The CDR3, as DNA: TGTGCCAGCAGCCAGGTGGGGGGGGCGGCAGATACGCAGTATTTT. Translated: CASSQVGGAADTQYF. The rearrangement links TRBV4-2 to TRBJ2-3; a possible D gene is TRBD2 (7 bases). The CDR3 is 15 amino acids. Germline CDR1 reads LGHNA; CDR2 reads YNFKEQ. The V gene lost 3 bases and the J gene lost 4 bases, with 14 bases spanning the gap.

This rearrangement joins TRBV25-1 to TRBJ1-1; unclear D gene. V was pared by 1 base and J by 4 bases, with 10 bases between. Germline-derived CDR1 and CDR2 are MGHDK and SYGVNS. The CDR3 covers 14 residues. The CDR3 DNA reads as TGTGCCAGCAGTGAATTAAAGGAGAGCACTGAAGCTTTCTTT. This sequence encodes CASSELKESTEAFF. Full variable domain (outside the CDR3, taken from reference TRBV25-1 and TRBJ1-1): EADIYQTPRYLVIGTGKKITLECSQTMGHDKMYWYQQDPGMELHLIHYSYGVNSTEKGDLSSESTVSRIRTEHFPLTLESARPSHTSQYLCASSELKESTEAFFGQGTRLTVV.

The rearrangement uses TRBV20-1 and TRBJ2-1; D might be TRBD1 or TRBD2, each matching 6 bases. The germline CDR1 and CDR2 sequences are DFQATT and SNEGSKA (reference sequence). Trimming pared 6 bases from V and 15 bases from J, leaving 24 bases between. This CDR3 is built from 13 residues. The DNA for the CDR3 is TGCAGTGCAAGGGACTCCGTCGGTGACAGGAGGTTCTTC. Residues: CSARDSVGDRRFF.

The rearrangement links TRBV2 to TRBJ1-5; TRBD1 matches 7 bases. V was clipped by 10 bases and J by 2 bases; unmatched bases: 5. The CDR3 sequence is 13 residues long. Germline loops: CDR1 SNHLY, CDR2 FYNNEI. For the CDR3, the DNA is TGTGCCACGGGAGGGACAGGCAATCAGCCCCAGCATTTT. Protein: CATGGTGNQPQHF.

The chain uses TRBV5-1 and TRBJ1-1; 7 bases align to TRBD1. Germline V gene data show CDR1 as SGHRS and CDR2 as YFSETQ. CDR3 length equals 14 residues. Trimming took 4 bases from V and 4 from J; bases not matched to a gene: 7. The CDR3 is CASSPGQEGTEAFF. The CDR3 region has the DNA TGCGCCAGCAGCCCCGGACAGGAGGGCACTGAAGCTTTCTTT.

This clonotype was seen just once. The J gene is TRBJ1-2, the V gene TRBV12-3 or TRBV12-4, with a tentative D call TRBD1 (5 bases). The germline V and J ends were trimmed by 2 bases and 8 bases, with 15 bases remaining between them. This CDR3 is built from 14 residues. The CDR3 region is CASSLSGTAMGYTF. The CDR3 bases are TGTGCCAGCAGTTTATCAGGGACGGCCATGGGCTACACCTTC.

This chain uses TRBV28 with TRBJ2-5; 7 bases agree with TRBD1. Germline trimming cut 6 bases from V and 12 bases from J; bases unmatched to any gene: 13. CDR1 MDHEN and CDR2 SYDVKM come from the germline V gene. The CDR3 totals 13 residues. CDR3 loop: CASSSLSTGAEYF. The CDR3 nucleotides read TGTGCCAGCAGCTCCTTAAGTACAGGGGCCGAGTACTTC.

The chain has TRBV20-1 and TRBJ1-5, with 7 bases aligning to TRBD1. V shed 2 bases and J 8 bases; nucleotides not matched to a gene: 9. CDR3 length: 14 amino acids. The germline gives CDR1 DFQATT, CDR2 SNEGSKA (reference sequence). As DNA, the CDR3 is TGCAGTGCTAGATCCCCACAGGGGCTAGAGCCCCAGCATTTT. Encoded protein: CSARSPQGLEPQHF.

This chain joins TRBV20-1 and TRBJ1-6; D may be TRBD1 (6 bases). Per the germline V gene, CDR1 is DFQATT and CDR2 is SNEGSKA (reference sequence). This CDR3 comprises 13 residues. V was trimmed by 6 bases and J by 7 bases, leaving 13 bases between them. CDR3 sequence: CSAPTGQNSPLHF. In nucleotides, the CDR3 is TGCAGTGCGCCGACAGGTCAGAATTCACCCCTCCACTTT.

CDR3 protein: CAWSRQGINYGYTF. The DNA of the CDR3 is TGTGCCTGGAGTAGGCAGGGGATAAACTATGGCTACACCTTC. The J gene is TRBJ1-2, the V gene TRBV30, with a possible D match to TRBD1 (6 bases). This CDR3 has 14 residues. The germline V and J ends were trimmed by 2 bases and 2 bases, with 12 bases remaining between them. Looked up from germline, CDR1 is GTSNPN and CDR2 is SVGIG (reference sequence).

V and J are TRBV20-1 and TRBJ1-1; the D is unclear. CDR1 and CDR2 (germline): DFQATT, SNEGSKA (reference sequence). The V end lost 5 bases, the J end lost 3 bases, and 7 bases lay between the germline ends. The CDR3 extends over 11 amino acids. CDR3 sequence reads: CSAVAHTEAFF. In DNA, the CDR3 is TGCAGTGCTGTCGCTCACACTGAAGCTTTCTTT.

The rearrangement uses TRBV7-9 and TRBJ2-7; D tentatively reads TRBD1 or TRBD2 (5 bases each). The CDR3 spans 14 residues. Germline CDR1 SEHNR, CDR2 FQNEAQ (reference sequence). Deletions cut 4 bases from V and 4 bases from J, with 14 bases between. CDR3 amino acids: CASSSGTVAYEQYF. The CDR3 DNA reads TGTGCCAGCAGCTCTGGGACCGTGGCTTACGAGCAGTACTTC.

This clonotype was seen just once. This chain connects TRBV6-5 to TRBJ2-5, with D maybe TRBD1 (7 bases). The length of the CDR3 is 15 residues. Germline V gives CDR1 MNHEY, CDR2 SVGAGI. The germline V and J ends were trimmed by 4 bases and 5 bases, with 17 bases remaining between them. CDR3 nucleotides: TGTGCCAGCAGTTCCCCAGGGGGGATGGATGAGACCCAGTACTTC. Encoded protein: CASSSPGGMDETQYF.

J is TRBJ1-1 and V is TRBV30; D perhaps matches TRBD1 (6 bases). With 4 bases removed from V and 2 bases from J, the gap between germline ends came to 14 bases. The length of the CDR3 is 14 residues. Per germline, CDR1 GTSNPN and CDR2 SVGIG (reference sequence). The CDR3 nucleotides are TGTGCCTGGAACCTCCGGGGGCCAAACACTGAAGCTTTCTTT. Its translation: CAWNLRGPNTEAFF.

Here the CDR3 reads CASGPTGTSQYF. CDR3 bases: TGTGCCAGCGGTCCGACTGGGACTTCGCAGTATTTT. The gene calls are TRBV6-2 or TRBV6-3 and TRBJ2-3; D is possibly TRBD2 (6 bases). The CDR3 totals 12 residues. V was pared by 8 bases and J by 10 bases, with 16 bases between. The germline V gene has CDR1 MNHEY and CDR2 SVGEGT.

The chain is built from TRBV20-1 and TRBJ1-1, with D possibly TRBD1 on 6 matching bases. Deletions cut 3 bases from V and 4 bases from J, with 15 bases between. CDR1 and CDR2 (germline): DFQATT, SNEGSKA (reference sequence). This CDR3 spans 14 amino acids. CDR3 DNA sequence: TGCAGTGCTAGCCGATACAGGGTAGGCACTGAAGCTTTCTTT. Translated, it gives CSASRYRVGTEAFF.

The V gene is TRBV5-6, the J gene TRBJ1-6; D is undetermined. CDR1 and CDR2 from the germline V gene are SGHDT and YYEEEE. The CDR3 consists of 15 residues. V was clipped by 4 bases and J by 12 bases, with 20 bases between them. DNA for the CDR3: TGTGCCAGCAGCACCGTCCGTGGCGGAGGATTACCCCTCCACTTT. Its protein is CASSTVRGGGLPLHF.

V and J are TRBV4-3 and TRBJ2-3; tentatively, D is TRBD2 (6 bases). With 1 base removed from V and 2 bases from J, the gap between germline ends came to 10 bases. This CDR3 comprises 15 residues. Germline V gene data show CDR1 as LGHNA and CDR2 as YSLEER. CDR3 coding DNA: TGCGCCAGCAGCCAAGGAAGCGGGTTCACAGATACGCAGTATTTT. Protein: CASSQGSGFTDTQYF.

The chain combines TRBV20-1 with TRBJ2-2; 7 nucleotides line up with TRBD2. V lost 2 bases and J lost 4; bases outside the gene matches: 10. Germline V CDR1 and CDR2: DFQATT, SNEGSKA (reference sequence). This CDR3 region has 16 residues. Here the CDR3 DNA reads TGCAGTGCTAGATCCAAAGCTGGGGGGGGCACCGGGGAGCTGTTTTTT. Translating it yields CSARSKAGGGTGELFF.

V usage is TRBV20-1 and J usage is TRBJ1-1; D unresolved. Germline CDR1 and CDR2: DFQATT and SNEGSKA (reference sequence). With 3 bases removed from V and 7 bases from J, the gap between germline ends came to 15 bases. The CDR3 has 13 amino acids. CDR3 in amino acids: CSASPGPRSEAFF. CDR3 sequence (DNA): TGCAGTGCTAGCCCGGGCCCTCGGAGTGAAGCTTTCTTT.

This clonotype was observed once. The chain joins TRBV6-4 to TRBJ2-1; 7 bases align to TRBD2. The CDR3 has 15 residues. Looked up from germline, CDR1 is MRHNA and CDR2 is SNTAGT. Trimming took 2 bases from V and 7 from J; bases not matched to a gene: 8. This chain's CDR3 is CASSDQAGIGNEQFF. CDR3 nucleotide sequence: TGTGCCAGCAGTGACCAAGCGGGGATCGGTAATGAGCAGTTCTTC.

The chain has TRBV12-3 or TRBV12-4 and TRBJ2-3, with D perhaps matching TRBD2 (6 bases). This CDR3 is 15 amino acids long. Trimming stripped 3 bases from V and 1 base from J, with 11 bases between. CDR3 protein: CASSFDWGGTDTQYF. The CDR3 coding sequence is TGTGCCAGCAGTTTCGACTGGGGGGGCACAGATACGCAGTATTTT.

The chain is built from TRBV30 and TRBJ1-6; TRBD1 agrees at 7 bases. The germline CDR1 and CDR2 sequences are GTSNPN and SVGIG (reference sequence). The CDR3 totals 17 residues. V was clipped by 2 bases and J by 3 bases; unmatched bases: 10. The CDR3 protein is CAWSWSGTANYNSPLHF. CDR3 in DNA: TGTGCCTGGAGTTGGTCGGGGACAGCTAACTATAATTCACCCCTCCACTTT. The full variable domain, its missing parts supplied by reference TRBV30 and TRBJ1-6, is SQTIHQWPATLVQPVGSPLSLECTVEGTSNPNLYWYRQAAGRGLQLLFYSVGIGQISSEVPQNLSASRPQDRQFILSSKKLLLSDSGFYLCAWSWSGTANYNSPLHFGNGTRLTVT.

V usage is TRBV7-9 and J usage is TRBJ1-6; TRBD1 matches at 7 bases. The CDR3 spans 16 residues. Germline lookup yields CDR1 SEHNR and CDR2 FQNEAQ (reference sequence). With V trimmed by 5 bases and J by 7 bases, 11 bases remained unmatched. CDR3 nucleotides: TGTGCCAGCAGCCCTCCCAGACAGGGAAAAAATTCACCCCTCCACTTT. This codes for CASSPPRQGKNSPLHF.